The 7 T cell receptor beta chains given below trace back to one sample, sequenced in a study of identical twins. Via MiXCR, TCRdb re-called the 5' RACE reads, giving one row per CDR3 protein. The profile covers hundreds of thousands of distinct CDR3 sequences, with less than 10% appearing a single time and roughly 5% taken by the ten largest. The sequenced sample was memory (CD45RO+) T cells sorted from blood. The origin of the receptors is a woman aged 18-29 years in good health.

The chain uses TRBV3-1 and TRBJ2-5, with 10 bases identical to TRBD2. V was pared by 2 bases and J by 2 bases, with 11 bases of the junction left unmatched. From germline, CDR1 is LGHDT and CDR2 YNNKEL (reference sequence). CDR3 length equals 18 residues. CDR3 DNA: TGTGCCAGCAGCCAATCCGGACGAGCGGGGGGGGGACAAGAGACCCAGTACTTC. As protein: CASSQSGRAGGGQETQYF.

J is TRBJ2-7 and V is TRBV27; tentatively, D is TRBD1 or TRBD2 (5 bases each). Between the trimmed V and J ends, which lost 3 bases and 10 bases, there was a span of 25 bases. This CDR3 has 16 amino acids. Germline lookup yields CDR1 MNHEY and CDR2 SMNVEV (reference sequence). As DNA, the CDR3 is TGTGCCAGCAGTTTGCGCCGGGACGGGGCCCTAAGACTACAGTACTTC. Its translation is CASSLRRDGALRLQYF.

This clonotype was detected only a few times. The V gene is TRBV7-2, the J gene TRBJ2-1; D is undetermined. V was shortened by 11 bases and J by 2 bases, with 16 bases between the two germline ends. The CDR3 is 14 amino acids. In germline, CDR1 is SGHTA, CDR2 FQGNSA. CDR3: CACRDSRAYNEQFF. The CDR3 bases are TGTGCCTGCCGCGATTCCCGGGCCTACAATGAGCAGTTCTTC. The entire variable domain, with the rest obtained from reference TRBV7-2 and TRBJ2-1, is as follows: GAGVSQSPSNKVTEKGKDVELRCDPISGHTALYWYRQSLGQGLEFLIYFQGNSAPDKSGLPSDRFSAERTGGSVSTLTIQRTQQEDSAVYLCACRDSRAYNEQFFGPGTRLTVL.

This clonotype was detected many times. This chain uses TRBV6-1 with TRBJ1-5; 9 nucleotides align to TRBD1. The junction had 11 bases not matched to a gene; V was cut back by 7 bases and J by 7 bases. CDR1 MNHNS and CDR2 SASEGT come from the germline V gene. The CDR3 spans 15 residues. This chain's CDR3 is CASTAPGQGIQPQHF. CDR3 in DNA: TGTGCCAGCACCGCACCGGGACAGGGAATCCAGCCCCAGCATTTT.

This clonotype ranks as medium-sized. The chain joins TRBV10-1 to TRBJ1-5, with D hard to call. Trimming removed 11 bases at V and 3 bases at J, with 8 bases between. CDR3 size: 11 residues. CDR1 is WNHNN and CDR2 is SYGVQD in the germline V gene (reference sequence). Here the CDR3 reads CALGNNQPQHF. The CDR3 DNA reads TGCGCCCTGGGAAACAATCAGCCCCAGCATTTT.

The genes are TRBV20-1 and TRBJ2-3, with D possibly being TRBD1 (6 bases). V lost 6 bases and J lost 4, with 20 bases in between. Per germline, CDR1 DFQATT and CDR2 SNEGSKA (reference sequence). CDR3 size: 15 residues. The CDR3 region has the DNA TGCAGTGCCTTCCTTTCTCAGGCAGGGGCAGATACGCAGTATTTT. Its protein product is CSAFLSQAGADTQYF.

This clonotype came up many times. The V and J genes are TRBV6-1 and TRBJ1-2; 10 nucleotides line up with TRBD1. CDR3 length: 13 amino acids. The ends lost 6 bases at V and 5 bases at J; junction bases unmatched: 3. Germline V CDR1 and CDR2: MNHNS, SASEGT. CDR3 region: CASRSGQGYGYTF. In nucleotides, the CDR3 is TGTGCCAGCAGGTCGGGACAGGGGTATGGCTACACCTTC.